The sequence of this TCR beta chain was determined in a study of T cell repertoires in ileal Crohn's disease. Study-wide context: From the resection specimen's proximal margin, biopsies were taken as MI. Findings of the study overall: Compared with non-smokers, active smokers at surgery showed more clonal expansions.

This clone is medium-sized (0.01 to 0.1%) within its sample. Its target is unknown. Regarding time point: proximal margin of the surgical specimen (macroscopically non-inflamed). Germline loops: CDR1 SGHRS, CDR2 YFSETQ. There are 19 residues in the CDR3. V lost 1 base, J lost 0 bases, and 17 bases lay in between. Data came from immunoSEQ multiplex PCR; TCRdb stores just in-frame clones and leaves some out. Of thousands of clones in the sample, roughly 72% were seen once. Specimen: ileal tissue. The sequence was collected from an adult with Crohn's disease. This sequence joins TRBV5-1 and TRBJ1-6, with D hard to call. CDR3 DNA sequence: TGCGCCAGCAGCTTGTACTCAGTCAGCCTTAGCTCCTATAATTCACCCCTCCACTTT. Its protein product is CASSLYSVSLSSYNSPLHF.